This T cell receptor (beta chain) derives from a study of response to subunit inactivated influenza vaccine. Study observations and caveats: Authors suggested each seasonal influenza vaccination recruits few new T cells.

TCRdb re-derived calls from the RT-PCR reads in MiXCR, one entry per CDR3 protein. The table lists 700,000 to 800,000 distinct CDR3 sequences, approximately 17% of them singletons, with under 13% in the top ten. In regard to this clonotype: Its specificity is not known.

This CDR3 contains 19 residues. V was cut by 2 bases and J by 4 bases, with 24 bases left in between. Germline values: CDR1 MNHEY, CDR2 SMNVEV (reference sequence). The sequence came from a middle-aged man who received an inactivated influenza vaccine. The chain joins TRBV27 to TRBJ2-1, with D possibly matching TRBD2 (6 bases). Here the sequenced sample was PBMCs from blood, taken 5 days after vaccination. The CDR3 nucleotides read TGTGCCAGCAGTTTAGTGGGCGGGGTCCTCCGGCGGGCGTACAATGAGCAGTTCTTC. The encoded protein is CASSLVGGVLRRAYNEQFF.